The sequence of this T cell receptor (beta chain) was determined in a study of CD8+CD57+ T cells in acquired aplastic anemia. Overall study: Sorted CD4+ and CD8+ cells yielded DNA averaging around 3.2 ug.

Notes on this clonotype: Its target is not known.

This CDR3 has 19 residues. The germline V gene encodes CDR1 MGHDK and CDR2 SYGVNS. V lost 2 bases, J lost 0 bases, and 16 bases stayed unmatched. Notes on the study in general: Roughly 31 CD8+ CDR3 sequences occurred in both the patients and the controls. Levels of CD8+ Simpson's diversity were not significantly distinct in patients versus controls.

Patients selected for sequencing had displayed CD8+CD57+ cell expansion by flow cytometry. Patients uniformly had severe acquired aplastic anemia. The template for TCR beta VDJ and CDR3 sequence profiling was genomic DNA. A single record per CDR3 protein comes from TCRdb applying MiXCR to the reads. The sample gives under 200,000 distinct CDR3 sequences, less than 50% of which show up once; 3.2% is in the top ten. The origin of this receptor is a human donor with aplastic anemia. Sequenced material: sorted CD4+, CD8+, or CD8+CD57+ T cells (not recorded which) from PBMCs. V is TRBV25-1 and J is TRBJ2-7; 7 nucleotides align to TRBD2. Here the CDR3 DNA reads TGTGCCAGCAGTGAAGAAGGCGGGGGTGCACCTCCGTGCTCCTACGAGCAGTACTTC. It codes for CASSEEGGGAPPCSYEQYF.